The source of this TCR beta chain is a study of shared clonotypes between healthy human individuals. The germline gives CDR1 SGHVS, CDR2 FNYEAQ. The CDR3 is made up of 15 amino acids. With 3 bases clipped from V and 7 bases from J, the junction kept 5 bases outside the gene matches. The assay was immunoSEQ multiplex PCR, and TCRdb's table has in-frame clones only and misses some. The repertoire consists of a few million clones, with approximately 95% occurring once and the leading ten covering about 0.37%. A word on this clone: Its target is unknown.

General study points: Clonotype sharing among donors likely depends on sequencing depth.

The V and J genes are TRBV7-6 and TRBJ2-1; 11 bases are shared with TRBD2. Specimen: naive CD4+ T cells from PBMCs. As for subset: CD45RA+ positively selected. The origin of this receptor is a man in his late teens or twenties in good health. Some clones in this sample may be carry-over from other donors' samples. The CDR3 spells CASSFTSGGSNEQFF. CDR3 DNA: TGTGCCAGCAGCTTCACTAGCGGGGGTAGTAATGAGCAGTTCTTC.